The 23 T cell receptor beta chains below were found in one sample sequenced in a study of OX40 agonist ivuxolimab in advanced cancers. Data came from immunoSEQ multiplex PCR; TCRdb stores just in-frame clones and leaves some out. The sample includes under 110,000 clones, just over 90% of them seen just once. The source material was CD4+ or CD8+ T cells sorted from blood, sampled in a trial of the OX40 agonist ivuxolimab. The receptor source for this set is an adult with an advanced solid tumor such as melanoma, head and neck, liver or kidney cancer.

The chain has TRBV19 and TRBJ1-6, with unresolved D. Trimming took 10 bases from V and 4 from J, leaving 17 bases between them. CDR1 and CDR2 (germline): LNHDA, SQIVND (reference sequence). The CDR3 consists of 15 residues. The CDR3 loop reads CATLPGEAYNSPLHF. The CDR3 DNA is TGTGCCACCTTACCCGGAGAGGCATATAATTCACCCCTCCACTTT.

This chain joins TRBV5-6 and TRBJ2-2; D is unresolved. Per the germline V gene, CDR1 is SGHDT and CDR2 is YYEEEE. This CDR3 region has 13 residues. Between the trimmed V and J ends, which lost 1 base and 5 bases, there was a span of 6 bases. This CDR3 reads CASSLRETGELFF. The CDR3 nucleotides read TGTGCCAGCAGCTTGCGTGAGACCGGGGAGCTGTTTTTT.

The chain couples TRBV6-5 to TRBJ2-1; 13 bases are shared with TRBD2. CDR1 is MNHEY, CDR2 SVGAGI, per germline. The CDR3 has 14 residues. Unmatched junction bases numbered 1, after V lost 6 bases and J lost 5 bases. Written as DNA, the CDR3 is TGTGCCAGCAGAGGGACTAGCGGGGACAATGAGCAGTTCTTC. Amino acids: CASRGTSGDNEQFF.

The chain employs TRBV11-2 and TRBJ2-3; 8 positions agree with TRBD1. Germline lookup yields CDR1 SGHAT and CDR2 FQNNGV. CDR3 length equals 16 residues. V was clipped by 1 base and J by 3 bases; unmatched bases: 6. CDR3 in DNA: TGTGCCAGCAGCTTAGGTGCAGGGGGCTATACAGATACGCAGTATTTT. Translation: CASSLGAGGYTDTQYF.

This rearrangement joins TRBV5-1 to TRBJ2-7; D gene ambiguous. The germline gives CDR1 SGHRS, CDR2 YFSETQ. The CDR3 runs 15 residues. V gave up 0 bases and J gave up 0 bases, with 10 bases separating them. CDR3 in DNA: TGCGCCAGCAGCTTGGAGGCAGTACCCTCCTACGAGCAGTACTTC. Protein: CASSLEAVPSYEQYF. The full variable domain, its missing parts supplied by reference TRBV5-1 and TRBJ2-7, is KAGVTQTPRYLIKTRGQQVTLSCSPISGHRSVSWYQQTPGQGLQFLFEYFSETQRNKGNFPGRFSGRQFSNSRSEMNVSTLELGDSALYLCASSLEAVPSYEQYFGPGTRLTVT.

The rearrangement joins TRBV5-4 to TRBJ2-7; D gene ambiguous. V was shortened by 0 bases and J by 5 bases, with 15 bases between the two germline ends. CDR1 SGHNT and CDR2 YYREEE come from the germline V gene (reference sequence). This CDR3 contains 15 residues. CDR3 in DNA: TGTGCCAGCAGCTTGGCCTCTGCGGTTCCTCACGAGCAGTACTTC. It yields the protein CASSLASAVPHEQYF.

The chain employs TRBV28 and TRBJ2-3; 7 nucleotides line up with TRBD1. With 9 bases clipped from V and 2 bases from J, the junction kept 5 bases outside the gene matches. The CDR3 consists of 13 residues. Germline V lookup: CDR1 MDHEN, CDR2 SYDVKM. In DNA form, the CDR3 reads TGTGCCAGTACAGGGGCCGACACAGATACGCAGTATTTT. It specifies CASTGADTDTQYF.

The chain uses TRBV18 and TRBJ2-5; D may be TRBD1 (6 bases). The J call is uncertain, as TRBJ2-7 better fits the DNA end. Per germline, CDR1 KGHSH and CDR2 LQKENI. The CDR3 has 16 residues. The DNA for the CDR3 is TGTGCCAGCTCACCACTACCGGTAGGACAGCACTACGAGCAGTACTTC. Its translation is CASSPLPVGQHYEQYF.

V usage is TRBV27 and J usage is TRBJ1-6, with D uncertain. V lost 5 bases and J lost 13, with 12 bases in between. The CDR3 is 12 residues long. The V gene's germline CDR1 is MNHEY and CDR2 SMNVEV (reference sequence). In DNA, the CDR3 is TGTGCCAGCAGTCCGAGCCTCTTCCCCCTCCACTTT. Its translation: CASSPSLFPLHF.

Comments on this clone: This sample includes further DNA sequences coding for the same CDR3. The chain joins TRBV15 to TRBJ1-3; no clear D. This CDR3 region has 13 residues. V was cut by 0 bases and J by 4 bases, with 4 bases left in between. Germline V lookup: CDR1 LNHNV, CDR2 YYDKDF (reference sequence). The CDR3 nucleotides read TGTGCCACCAGCAGAGACCCGGGAAACACCATATATTTT. It codes for CATSRDPGNTIYF.

The chain links TRBV4-3 to TRBJ1-5; no firm D call. From germline, CDR1 is LGHNA and CDR2 YSLEER. CDR3 length equals 15 residues. Trimming shortened V by 0 bases and J by 3 bases, and 9 bases separated the two germline ends. CDR3 bases: TGCGCCAGCAGCCAAGATCCAGCAGTCAATCAGCCCCAGCATTTT. It codes for CASSQDPAVNQPQHF.

The chain is built from TRBV19 and TRBJ1-4; a weak D match, TRBD1 (6 bases). V lost 10 bases and J lost 4, with 19 bases in between. The germline V gene encodes CDR1 LNHDA and CDR2 SQIVND (reference sequence). The CDR3 consists of 15 residues. The CDR3 DNA follows: TGTGCCAATAGGGGGTACCTGGGGGTTAATGAAAAACTGTTTTTT. The encoded protein is CANRGYLGVNEKLFF.

This chain joins TRBV11-2 and TRBJ1-1; D ambiguous. The germline V gene encodes CDR1 SGHAT and CDR2 FQNNGV. The CDR3 extends over 12 amino acids. The V end lost 3 bases, the J end lost 1 base, and 3 bases lay between the germline ends. DNA for the CDR3: TGTGCCAGCAGCTTTTGGAACACTGAAGCTTTCTTT. It translates to CASSFWNTEAFF.

The chain combines TRBV4-2 with TRBJ1-4; D remains unclear. This CDR3 comprises 15 residues. Germline V gene lookup returns CDR1 LGHNA and CDR2 YNFKEQ. Trimming stripped 2 bases from V and 0 bases from J, with 7 bases between. CDR3 region: CASSQNVATNEKLFF. The DNA of the CDR3 is TGTGCCAGCAGCCAAAACGTAGCAACTAATGAAAAACTGTTTTTT.

The CDR3 loop is CASSHRGMTSSGNTIYF. CDR3 nucleotide sequence: TGTGCCAGCAGCCATAGGGGTATGACAAGCTCTGGAAACACCATATATTTT. The rearrangement links TRBV7-2 to TRBJ1-3; the D gene is possibly TRBD1 (5 bases). V was clipped by 5 bases and J by 0 bases, with 17 bases between them. Germline values: CDR1 SGHTA, CDR2 FQGNSA. The CDR3 length is 17 residues.

The chain is built from TRBV20-1 and TRBJ1-2, with 7 nucleotides matching TRBD1. The CDR3 is made up of 11 amino acids. V lost 6 bases and J lost 7; bases outside the gene matches: 5. CDR1 DFQATT and CDR2 SNEGSKA come from the germline V gene (reference sequence). Here the CDR3 DNA reads TGCAGTGCAATGCAGGGGGGTGGCTACACCTTC. Amino acid sequence: CSAMQGGGYTF.

This clone appeared once. At one end, the junction sequence differs from germline, possibly due to a read error. This chain links TRBV5-4 with TRBJ1-2; D unclear. The CDR3 is 13 amino acids. CDR1 SGHNT and CDR2 YYREEE come from the germline V gene (reference sequence). This CDR3 reads CASSLEQNYDYTF. The CDR3 coding sequence is TGTGCCAGCAGCTTGGAACAGAACTATGACTACACCTTC.

The chain employs TRBV7-2 and TRBJ2-5; weak D call: TRBD1 (5 bases). CDR1 is SGHTA and CDR2 is FQGNSA in the germline V gene. The ends were cut back, 5 bases at V and 3 bases at J, with 10 bases in the middle. The CDR3 is 13 amino acids. CDR3 nucleotides: TGTGCCAGCAGCCCAGGGTGGGAAGAGACCCAGTACTTC. Translation gives CASSPGWEETQYF.

The count of this clone is one. The same CDR3 can be traced to other DNA sequences in this sample. The chain combines TRBV7-2 with TRBJ2-7; D remains unclear. V lost 5 bases, J lost 0 bases, and 2 bases lay in between. The CDR3 has 11 amino acids. In germline, CDR1 is SGHTA, CDR2 FQGNSA. Here the CDR3 reads CASSASYEQYF. CDR3 bases: TGTGCCAGCAGCGCCTCCTACGAGCAGTACTTC.

CDR3 sequence: CASRSTNYNEQFF. DNA of the CDR3: TGTGCCAGCAGGTCGACCAATTACAATGAGCAGTTCTTC. The V gene is TRBV2, the J gene TRBJ2-1; D not resolved. The CDR3 has 13 residues. Trimming pared 6 bases from V and 4 bases from J, leaving 10 bases between. Germline V gene data show CDR1 as SNHLY and CDR2 as FYNNEI. The complete variable domain, with remaining parts taken from reference TRBV2 and TRBJ2-1, reads EPEVTQTPSHQVTQMGQEVILRCVPISNHLYFYWYRQILGQKVEFLVSFYNNEISEKSEIFDDQFSVERPDGSNFTLKIRSTKLEDSAMYFCASRSTNYNEQFFGPGTRLTVL.

This sequence joins TRBV6-5 and TRBJ1-2; D remains ambiguous. Germline assignment: CDR1 MNHEY and CDR2 SVGAGI. The CDR3 extends over 14 amino acids. V gave up 5 bases and J gave up 2 bases, with 12 bases separating them. The CDR3 spells CASSENSLNYGYTF. CDR3 bases: TGTGCCAGCAGTGAGAACAGCCTAAACTATGGCTACACCTTC.

The chain carries TRBV7-7 and TRBJ2-3; 7 bases match TRBD1. The length of the CDR3 is 14 residues. J was trimmed by 2 bases and V by 3 bases; bases with no gene match: 2. Germline-derived CDR1 and CDR2 are SSHAT and FNYEAQ (reference sequence). The CDR3 reads CASSLGQHTDTQYF. The CDR3, as DNA: TGTGCCAGCAGCTTGGGACAGCACACAGATACGCAGTATTTT.

This chain links TRBV5-6 with TRBJ1-3, with D unclear. The CDR3 totals 14 residues. The germline V gene encodes CDR1 SGHDT and CDR2 YYEEEE. Trimming shortened V by 2 bases and J by 4 bases, and 10 bases separated the two germline ends. In DNA, the CDR3 is TGTGCCAGCAGCTTTTCGGCCGGAGGAAACACCATATATTTT. It codes for CASSFSAGGNTIYF.